This TCR beta chain is drawn from a study of Graves' ophthalmopathy and Graves' hyperthyroidism (dated by TCRdb to 2016 to 2019). Concerning the study at large: Stable hyperthyroidism was defined as no progression to ophthalmopathy within 18 months of follow-up. The study used TCR beta repertoire signatures to distinguish Graves' ophthalmopathy from Graves' hyperthyroidism and to predict progression to ophthalmopathy. In total, some 140 blood samples were TCR-sequenced: 43 ophthalmopathy, 75 hyperthyroidism and some 17 hyperthyroidism-to-ophthalmopathy patients. To explore V-J signatures that distinguish ophthalmopathy from hyperthyroidism, a discovery set of around 100 patients was enrolled, made up of more than 40 with ophthalmopathy and under 65 with stable hyperthyroidism. An independent validation cohort comprised 18 hyperthyroidism patients and 15 to 17 patients who later progressed from hyperthyroidism to ophthalmopathy. T-cell repertoires of thyroid tissue and blood were compared in over 5 hyperthyroidism patients. Following sample collection, hyperthyroidism patients were given methimazole at a starting dose of 30 mg daily, and ophthalmopathy patients were given high-dose intravenous methylprednisolone. Points the paper makes about the study in general: The 13-signature model separated ophthalmopathy from stable hyperthyroidism with approximately 85% sensitivity and almost 84% specificity in cross-validation, and 80%/75% in the test set. In validation, the model predicted ophthalmopathy progression with less than 71% sensitivity and 72.22% specificity; some twelve predicted patients were CT-confirmed with GO in a median of 6.5 months. Sample size was not statistically predetermined, and group allocation was not concealed from the investigators. Most of the expanded thyroid clonotypes with a frequency above 0.001 were also detected in blood, and it was suggested that the thyroid immune response may be reflected by blood repertoires.

Hyperthyroidism patients were newly diagnosed, with disease duration under 2 months, and aged 18 to 65 years. Patients were excluded if they had other autoimmune diseases, uncontrolled infections, pregnancy or lactation. Clinical symptoms, serum thyroxine, TRAb, thyroid ultrasound and orbital computed tomography were used for diagnosis. Total RNA was extracted with Trizol reagent and quality-checked on an Agilent 2100 Bioanalyzer. The germline V gene sets CDR1 to MGHDK and CDR2 to SYGVNS. The CDR3 goes from the cysteine to the phenylalanine over 17 residues. CDR3 DNA is the only sequence kept; it has 51 bases, read in frame from the first base. Relative to germline, V is 6 bases shorter and J is 0 bases shorter, with 20 bases between their ends. TCR beta CDR3 regions were amplified from RNA transcripts for repertoire sequencing. A first-round RT-PCR used HTBI primers with the Qiagen OneStep RT-PCR kit, followed by a second-round multiplex PCR, size selection and purification. The libraries underwent paired-end sequencing with 100 bp reads on an Illumina HiSeq2000. Per the source publication's procedure: SOAPnuke was used for read processing, and reads with adapters, uncalled bases, a mean Phred below 15, or no exact constant-primer or identifier match were discarded. COPE v1.2.5 was used to merge high-quality paired reads. Each unique nucleotide sequence was defined as a clonotype, and clonotypes were aligned to IMGT TRB V, D and J references with MiTCR v1.1. The analysis was limited to V-J combinations with a frequency above 0.0001, which together covered 98% to 99.2% of repertoires. For each V-J combination, a TCR clonal expansion and chaos score was defined as the ratio of F50 clonal expansion to chaos observed in the TCRdist matrix. Features were reduced by Welch's t-statistics and random forest to approximately 12 V-J combinations, which fed a naive Bayes classifier. The Morisita-Horn index was used to measure how similar the thyroid and blood repertoires were. Using fastp trimming at Q25 and MiXCR clonotype assembly, TCRdb reanalyzed the public sequencing data and kept in-frame beta chains. For every CDR3 protein sequence, its rows merge into one entry that carries the most common genes and DNA. In this record, the V and J calls reflect TCRdb's handling and not the investigators' own analysis. Across this sample there are around 1,000,000 distinct CDR3 sequences, with about two fifths seen only once. In total, the top ten clones hold more than 9.5% of the sample.

This clonotype was seen repeatedly, ten times or more. The specificity of this receptor is unknown. Base-call qualities are not available, and no considerably larger clone is one nucleotide away. The chain employs TRBV25-1 and TRBJ1-1, and TRBD1 may be the D gene, going by 5 matching bases. The sequenced sample was peripheral blood or thyroid tissue (not recorded which). The TCR was taken from an adult man with Graves' hyperthyroidism. The DNA sequence reads TGTGCCAGCAGCGAAATGGGGCAGGGACCGATGAACACTGAAGCTTTCTTT. Its coded protein is CASSEMGQGPMNTEAFF.